The rows below give T cell receptor beta chains drawn from one sample of a study of blood T cell repertoires in COVID-19. Assay: immunoSEQ multiplex PCR; the TCRdb copy retains only in-frame clones and omits some. The sample lists roughly 150,000 clones, 70% to 90% occurring once. Sequencing was done on a sample of peripheral blood. These receptor sequences come from a woman of 80 years or more with COVID-19, enrolled during active disease. The CDR3 runs from the conserved cysteine through the conserved F or W. The order of the fields is D gene, clone size, V gene, J gene, CDR3 DNA, CDR3 protein. D genes are given only for firm matches. The size field is filled for only some rows; it gives once, few, many or a size class.

TRBD1	-	TRBV11-2	TRBJ2-5	TGTGCCAGCAGCTTACCACAGGGGATAGAGACCCAGTACTTC	CASSLPQGIETQYF
-	-	TRBV13	TRBJ2-3	TGTGCCAGCATCTCTGAGAAAACAGATACGCAGTATTTT	CASISEKTDTQYF
TRBD2	once	TRBV5-1	TRBJ2-5	TGCGCCAGCAGCTCACTCCTAGCGGGAGATCTGTGGGAGACCCAGTACTTC	CASSSLLAGDLWETQYF
TRBD1	-	TRBV19	TRBJ2-1	TGTGCCAGTTCGCCTGTCCACAGGGGCGTGAATGAGCAGTTCTTC	CASSPVHRGVNEQFF
-	-	TRBV5-6	TRBJ2-3	TGTGCCAGCAGCTTGGGCAGTAGCACAGATACGCAGTATTTT	CASSLGSSTDTQYF
-	-	TRBV28	TRBJ1-2	TGTGCCAGCAGTTCATATGGCTACACCTTC	CASSSYGYTF
-	-	TRBV4-1	TRBJ1-1	TGCGCCAGCAGCCAGCAGAGGCTGAACACTGAAGCTTTCTTT	CASSQQRLNTEAFF
-	-	TRBV4-1	TRBJ2-7	TGCGCCAGCAGAGCGACAGCGTTGGATACCTACGAGCAGTACTTC	CASRATALDTYEQYF
TRBD1	-	TRBV27	TRBJ1-5	TGTGCCAGCAGTTTCTACACAGGGGGCCGAGGTCAGCCCCAGCATTTT	CASSFYTGGRGQPQHF
-	-	TRBV27	TRBJ2-7	TGTGCCAGCAGTTTATTCGATCCGCGGTACCTTAGCTCCTACGAGCAGTACTTC	CASSLFDPRYLSSYEQYF
-	few	TRBV5-4	TRBJ2-5	TGTGCCAGCAGCGCCGGGACTCTCCAAGAGACCCAGTACTTC	CASSAGTLQETQYF
TRBD1	once	TRBV28	TRBJ1-6	TGTGCCAGCAGTTCCCCGGGACAGGGTTCACCCCTCCACTTT	CASSSPGQGSPLHF
TRBD2	-	TRBV6-4	TRBJ2-5	TGTGCCAGCAGGGAGGCTAGCGGGGGCAGGGGGGAAGAGACCCAGTACTTC	CASREASGGRGEETQYF
TRBD1	-	TRBV3-1/TRBV3-2	TRBJ1-2	TGTGCCAGCAGCCGAGGGACAGGTCAGGGCTACACCTTC	CASSRGTGQGYTF
TRBD2	once	TRBV14	TRBJ2-7	TGTGCCAGCAGCCAGCATCTAGCGGGAGCCGGAGGGCTTTACTCCTACGAGCAGTACTTC	CASSQHLAGAGGLYSYEQYF
TRBD1	-	TRBV30	TRBJ2-7	TGTGCCTGGACCGTGGGACAGGGTGGAGGCGAGCAGTACTTC	CAWTVGQGGGEQYF
TRBD1	few	TRBV5-1	TRBJ2-7	TGCGCCAGCAGCTCGGACAGGGGGTCCTACGAGCAGTACTTC	CASSSDRGSYEQYF
-	few	TRBV11-2	TRBJ2-1	TGTGCCAGCAGCCCCAACGTTAGGGCTAGCTGGTATAGAAATGAGCAGTTCTTC	CASSPNVRASWYRNEQFF
TRBD2	-	TRBV3-1/TRBV3-2	TRBJ2-7	TGTGCCAGCAGCCGAGGACTAGCGGACTACGAGCAGTACTTC	CASSRGLADYEQYF
TRBD2	-	TRBV30	TRBJ2-1	TGTGCCTGGACCCCAGGACTAGCGCCGTACAATGAGCAGTTCTTC	CAWTPGLAPYNEQFF
TRBD2	-	TRBV5-1	TRBJ2-7	TGCGCCAGCAGACCGACTAGCGGGAGTTTGAACGAGCAGTACTTC	CASRPTSGSLNEQYF
TRBD2	once	TRBV5-1	TRBJ2-1	TGCGCCAGCAATCTACCGGGACTAGCGATCTACAATGAGCAGTTCTTC	CASNLPGLAIYNEQFF
TRBD2	-	TRBV5-3	TRBJ2-7	TGTGCCAGAAGCTTGGTCGCTAGCGGGGGGGATTCCTACGAGCAGTACTTC	CARSLVASGGDSYEQYF
-	-	TRBV5-8	TRBJ2-1	TGTGCCAGCAGCCTGGGGGAGGCTCCTGAGCAGTTCTTC	CASSLGEAPEQFF
-	once	TRBV4-3	TRBJ1-2	TGCGCCAGCAGCCACCGCGGAAGACCCTATGGCTACACCTTC	CASSHRGRPYGYTF
-	-	TRBV19	TRBJ2-6	TGTGCCAGTTGGAAGGGGGTCTCTGGGGCCAACGTCCTGACTTTC	CASWKGVSGANVLTF
-	-	TRBV19	TRBJ2-2	TGTGCCAGTAGTCCCCCTTCCGAGGTTCGGGGCACCGGGGAGCTGTTTTTT	CASSPPSEVRGTGELFF
TRBD2	-	TRBV2	TRBJ2-2	TGTGCCAGCAGTGAACTAGCGGGAGAGGCCGGGGAGCTGTTTTTT	CASSELAGEAGELFF
TRBD1	-	TRBV7-9	TRBJ2-2	TGTGCCAGCAGCTTAGCGGGACAGGCGGGCGGGGAGCTGTTTTTT	CASSLAGQAGGELFF
-	-	TRBV20-1	TRBJ1-2	TGCAGTGCTGAGCGAACAGGTGGCTACTCCTTC	CSAERTGGYSF
-	-	TRBV7-2	TRBJ2-1	TGTGCCAGCAGCTTTCAGGTTGGCTCCTACAATGAGCAGTTCTTC	CASSFQVGSYNEQFF
-	-	TRBV19	TRBJ1-4	TGTGCCAGTGGCCCCAGGGATGAAAAACTGTTTTTT	CASGPRDEKLFF
TRBD1	-	TRBV7-9	TRBJ2-4	TGTGCCAGCAGCGACAGGGGGCGCGATAACATTCAGTACTTC	CASSDRGRDNIQYF
TRBD2	-	TRBV11-2	TRBJ2-1	TGTGCCAGCAGCCCCGCTAGCGGGAGGGCGAACTACAATGAGCAGTTCTTC	CASSPASGRANYNEQFF
-	-	TRBV20-1	TRBJ2-7	TGCAGTGCACCAAGGGGTTACGAGCAGTACTTC	CSAPRGYEQYF
TRBD1	-	TRBV30	TRBJ1-2	TGTGCCTGGAGTCTCATGGGTGATATAGGGGGCTCCTATGGCTACACCTTC	CAWSLMGDIGGSYGYTF
TRBD1	-	TRBV18	TRBJ1-5	TGTGCCAGCTCTGCCAGGGGGTTCGATCAGCCCCAGCATTTT	CASSARGFDQPQHF
-	-	TRBV19	TRBJ1-2	TGTGCCAGTAGTACCAGCGGGATACGGAATGGCTACACCTTC	CASSTSGIRNGYTF
-	-	TRBV2	TRBJ2-4	TGTGCCAGCAGTGAAGCAAGTGGGCTCGGAAACATTCAGTACTTC	CASSEASGLGNIQYF
-	-	TRBV19	TRBJ2-1	TGTGCCAGTACTTCCCGGCCACAAGGGGGAAATGAGCAGTTCTTC	CASTSRPQGGNEQFF